This T cell receptor beta chain was captured by sequencing in a study of CD8+CD57+ T cells in acquired aplastic anemia (dated by TCRdb to 2016 to 2019). Study-level background: Extracted DNA from sorted CD4+ and CD8+ cells averaged about 3.4 ug, ranging from roughly 0.19 to 27.4 ug. CD8+CD57+ expansion was defined as frequency above the mean frequency observed in healthy subjects. Overall study results and their limits: Approximately 31 CD8+ CDR3 sequences were found in both patients and controls but appeared to be highly expressed in patients and within the immunodominant clones of the patients. Patients and healthy controls showed no significant difference in CD8+ Simpson's diversity (P=0.060).

The germline V gene encodes CDR1 SQVTM and CDR2 ANQGSEA. The CDR3 runs 13 amino acids, cysteine and phenylalanine included. The sequence is cut down to CDR3 DNA, 39 bases in frame from base 1. V and J are truncated by 1 base and 3 bases respectively, leaving an intervening sequence of 9 bases. TCR beta VDJ combination and CDR3 sequence profiling used genomic DNA as the template. An Illumina HiSeq 2000 was the platform used for TCR repertoire sequencing. As for how the authors treated the data: Repertoires were assessed using TRBV/TRBJ rearrangement plots, CDR3 size and DJ length profiles, and Simpson's diversity index. The most abundant DNA sequence in the deep sequencing data was taken as the immunodominant clone. CDR3 amino acid sequences were checked for sharing across subjects and were also compared against the VDJdb database and published repertoires. TCRdb itself trimmed the public reads at Q25 with fastp, ran MiXCR and retained productive beta chains. Each CDR3 protein gets just one entry, which takes the most common genes and DNA from the rows behind it. TCRdb's processing, not the authors' own work, is the source of the V and J calls. For this sample there are about 260,000 distinct CDR3 sequences; approximately 80% appear just once. Of the sample, 40% to 50% is held by the ten largest clones.

This clonotype showed up just a few times. No cognate antigen has been identified for it. No much larger clonotype is one base removed from it; base qualities were not supplied. Expansion of CD8+CD57+ cells had been shown by flow cytometry in the patients chosen for sequencing. All patients had severe acquired aplastic anemia diagnosed by International Study of Aplastic Anemia and Agranulocytosis and Camitta criteria. Patients had received no therapy at the time of blood sampling. In the study, sorted CD4+ and CD8+ blood T cells from patients with severe aplastic anemia and from healthy subjects underwent deep sequencing of TCR repertoires. Patients were enrolled in the USA under clinicaltrials.gov protocols 00001620, 01623167, 00001397, 00071045, 00081523 and 00961064. Ficoll-Paque density gradient centrifugation was used to isolate peripheral blood mononuclear cells. Before DNA extraction, CD4+ and CD8+ T cells were sorted by FACS or by magnetic beads.

The material sequenced was sorted CD4+, CD8+, or CD8+CD57+ T cells (not recorded which) from PBMCs. The sequence joins TRBV29-1 to TRBJ1-2; the D gene identity is not certain. This sequence was found in a human donor with aplastic anemia. In nucleotide form, the sequence is TGCAGCGTTGAAGGGACGGGTGACTATGGCTACACCTTC. The encoded protein is CSVEGTGDYGYTF.